What follows is one T cell receptor beta chain and its context. This entry belongs to a study of blood T cell repertoires in COVID-19. CDR1 is LGHNA and CDR2 is YNFKEQ in the germline V gene. V was cut by 1 base and J by 5 bases, with 5 bases left in between. This CDR3 has 12 amino acids. Sequenced by immunoSEQ multiplex PCR; TCRdb stores in-frame clones only, minus some. Of 180,000 or so clones listed, approximately 81% are singletons. The V and J genes are TRBV4-2 and TRBJ1-2; D not certain. Sequencing used peripheral blood. The clonotype was recovered from a woman at least 80 years old with acute or convalescent COVID-19. For the CDR3, the DNA is TGTGCCAGCAGCCAAGCCACTTATGGCTACACCTTC. Its protein is CASSQATYGYTF.